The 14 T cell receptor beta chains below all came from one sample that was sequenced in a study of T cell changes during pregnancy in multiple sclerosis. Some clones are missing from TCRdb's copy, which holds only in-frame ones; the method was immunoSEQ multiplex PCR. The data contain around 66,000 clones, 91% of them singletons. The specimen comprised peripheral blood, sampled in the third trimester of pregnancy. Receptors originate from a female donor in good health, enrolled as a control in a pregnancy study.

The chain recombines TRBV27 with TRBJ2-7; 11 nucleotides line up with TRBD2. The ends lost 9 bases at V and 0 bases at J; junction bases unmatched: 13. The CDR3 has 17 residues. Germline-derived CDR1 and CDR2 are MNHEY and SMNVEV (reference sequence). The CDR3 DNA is TGTGCCAGTTCCGGGACTAGCGGTTCGACTCTCTCCTACGAGCAGTACTTC. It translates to CASSGTSGSTLSYEQYF.

DNA for the CDR3: TGTGCCTGGAGTGTCAGGACAGGGGTCACCGGGGAGCTGTTTTTT. Translating gives CAWSVRTGVTGELFF. This sequence joins TRBV30 and TRBJ2-2, with 9 bases that match TRBD1. V was clipped by 0 bases and J by 4 bases; unmatched bases: 3. This CDR3 comprises 15 residues. CDR1 is GTSNPN, CDR2 SVGIG, per germline (reference sequence).

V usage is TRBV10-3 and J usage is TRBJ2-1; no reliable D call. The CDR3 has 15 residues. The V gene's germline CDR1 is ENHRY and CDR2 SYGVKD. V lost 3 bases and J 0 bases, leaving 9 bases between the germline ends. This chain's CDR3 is CAISEGWSSYNEQFF. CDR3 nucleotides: TGTGCCATCAGTGAAGGCTGGAGCTCCTACAATGAGCAGTTCTTC.

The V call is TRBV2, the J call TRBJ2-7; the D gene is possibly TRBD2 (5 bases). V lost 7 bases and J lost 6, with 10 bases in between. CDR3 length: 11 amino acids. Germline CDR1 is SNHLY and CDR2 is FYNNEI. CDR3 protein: CASKRETEQYF. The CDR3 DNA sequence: TGTGCCAGCAAGAGGGAAACCGAGCAGTACTTC.

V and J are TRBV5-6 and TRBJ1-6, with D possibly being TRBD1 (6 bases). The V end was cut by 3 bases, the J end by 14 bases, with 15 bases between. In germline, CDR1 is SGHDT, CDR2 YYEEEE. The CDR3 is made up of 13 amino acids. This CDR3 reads CASSSQGFRALHF. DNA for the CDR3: TGTGCCAGCAGCTCCCAGGGGTTTCGAGCCCTCCACTTT.

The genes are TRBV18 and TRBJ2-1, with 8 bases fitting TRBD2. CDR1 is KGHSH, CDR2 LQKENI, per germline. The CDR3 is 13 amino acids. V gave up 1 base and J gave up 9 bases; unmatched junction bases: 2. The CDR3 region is CASSPRGTSEQFF. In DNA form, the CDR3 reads TGTGCCAGCTCACCACGAGGGACTAGTGAGCAGTTCTTC.

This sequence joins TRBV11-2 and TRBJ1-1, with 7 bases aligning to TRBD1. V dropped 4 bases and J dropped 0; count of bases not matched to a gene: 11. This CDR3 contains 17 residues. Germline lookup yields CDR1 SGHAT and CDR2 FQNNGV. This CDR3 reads CASSSGTMTGMNTEAFF. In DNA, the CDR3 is TGTGCCAGCAGCTCGGGGACCATGACAGGGATGAACACTGAAGCTTTCTTT.

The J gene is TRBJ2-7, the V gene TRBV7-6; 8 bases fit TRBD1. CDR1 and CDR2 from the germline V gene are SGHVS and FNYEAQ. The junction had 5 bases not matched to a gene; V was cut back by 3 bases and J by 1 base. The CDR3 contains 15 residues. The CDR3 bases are TGTGCCAGCAGCTTCGCAGGGGGCGAGTCCTACGAGCAGTACTTC. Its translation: CASSFAGGESYEQYF.

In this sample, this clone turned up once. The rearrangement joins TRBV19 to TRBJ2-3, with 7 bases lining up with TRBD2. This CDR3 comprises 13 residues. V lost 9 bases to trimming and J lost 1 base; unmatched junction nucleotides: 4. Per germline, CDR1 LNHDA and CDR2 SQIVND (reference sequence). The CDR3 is CASRGVGTDTQYF. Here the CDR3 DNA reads TGTGCCAGCCGGGGGGTTGGCACAGATACGCAGTATTTT. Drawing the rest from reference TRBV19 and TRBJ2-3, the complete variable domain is DGGITQSPKYLFRKEGQNVTLSCEQNLNHDAMYWYRQDPGQGLRLIYYSQIVNDFQKGDIAEGYSVSREKKESFPLTVTSAQKNPTAFYLCASRGVGTDTQYFGPGTRLTVL.

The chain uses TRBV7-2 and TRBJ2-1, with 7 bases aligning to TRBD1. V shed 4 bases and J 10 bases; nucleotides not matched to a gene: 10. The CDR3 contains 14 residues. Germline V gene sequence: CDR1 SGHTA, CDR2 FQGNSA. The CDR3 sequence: CASSWGQFRGEQFF. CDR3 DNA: TGTGCCAGCAGCTGGGGACAGTTTAGAGGGGAGCAGTTCTTC.

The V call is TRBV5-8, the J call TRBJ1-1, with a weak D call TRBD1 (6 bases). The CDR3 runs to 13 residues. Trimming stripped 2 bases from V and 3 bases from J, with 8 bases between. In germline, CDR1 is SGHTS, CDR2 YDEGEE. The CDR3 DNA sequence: TGTGCCAGCAGCTTCGGGGGGCACACTGAAGCTTTCTTT. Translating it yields CASSFGGHTEAFF.

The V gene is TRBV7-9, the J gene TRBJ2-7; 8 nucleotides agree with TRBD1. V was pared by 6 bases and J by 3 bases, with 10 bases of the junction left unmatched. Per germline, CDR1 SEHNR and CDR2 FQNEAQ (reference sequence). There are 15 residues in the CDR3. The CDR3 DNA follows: TGTGCCAGCAGTCCCCAGGGGGCACAGAGCTACGAGCAGTACTTC. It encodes CASSPQGAQSYEQYF.

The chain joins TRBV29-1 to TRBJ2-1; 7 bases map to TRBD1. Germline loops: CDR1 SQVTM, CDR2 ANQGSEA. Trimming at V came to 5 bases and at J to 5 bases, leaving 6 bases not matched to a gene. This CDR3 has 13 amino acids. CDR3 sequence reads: CSVWRQGNNEQFF. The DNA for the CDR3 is TGCAGCGTTTGGAGACAGGGTAACAATGAGCAGTTCTTC.

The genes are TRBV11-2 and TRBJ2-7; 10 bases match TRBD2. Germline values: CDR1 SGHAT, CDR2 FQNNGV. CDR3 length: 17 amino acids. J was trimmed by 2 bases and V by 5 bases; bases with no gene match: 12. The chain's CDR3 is CASSTWVAGGLPYEQYF. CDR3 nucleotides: TGTGCCAGCAGCACCTGGGTAGCGGGGGGACTTCCCTACGAGCAGTACTTC. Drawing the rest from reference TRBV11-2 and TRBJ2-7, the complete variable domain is EAGVAQSPRYKIIEKRQSVAFWCNPISGHATLYWYQQILGQGPKLLIQFQNNGVVDDSQLPKDRFSAERLKGVDSTLKIQPAKLEDSAVYLCASSTWVAGGLPYEQYFGPGTRLTVT.